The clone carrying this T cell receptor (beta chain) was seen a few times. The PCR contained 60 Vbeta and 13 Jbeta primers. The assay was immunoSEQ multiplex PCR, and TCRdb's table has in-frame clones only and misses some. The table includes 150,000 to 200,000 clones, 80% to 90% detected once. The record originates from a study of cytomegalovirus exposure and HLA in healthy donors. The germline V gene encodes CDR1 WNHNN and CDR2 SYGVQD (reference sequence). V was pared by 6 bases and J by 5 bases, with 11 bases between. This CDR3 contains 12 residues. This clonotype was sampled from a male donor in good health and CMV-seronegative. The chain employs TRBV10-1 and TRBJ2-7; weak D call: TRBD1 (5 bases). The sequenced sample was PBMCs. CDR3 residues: CASRKGCNEQYF. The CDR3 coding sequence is TGCGCCAGCAGGAAGGGGTGCAACGAGCAGTACTTC.